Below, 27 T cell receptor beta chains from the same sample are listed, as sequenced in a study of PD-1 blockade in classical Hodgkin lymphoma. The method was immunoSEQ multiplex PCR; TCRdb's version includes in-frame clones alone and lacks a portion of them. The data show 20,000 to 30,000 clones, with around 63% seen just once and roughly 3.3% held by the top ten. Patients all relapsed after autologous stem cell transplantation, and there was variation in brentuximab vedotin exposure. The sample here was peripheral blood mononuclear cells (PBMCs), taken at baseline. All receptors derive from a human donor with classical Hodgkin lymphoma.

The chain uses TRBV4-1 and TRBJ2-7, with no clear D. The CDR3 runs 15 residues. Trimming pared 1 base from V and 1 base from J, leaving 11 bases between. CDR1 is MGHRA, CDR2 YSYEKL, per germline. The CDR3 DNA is TGCGCCAGCAGCCAAGTAGGGTCTTCTTCCTACGAGCAGTACTTC. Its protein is CASSQVGSSSYEQYF.

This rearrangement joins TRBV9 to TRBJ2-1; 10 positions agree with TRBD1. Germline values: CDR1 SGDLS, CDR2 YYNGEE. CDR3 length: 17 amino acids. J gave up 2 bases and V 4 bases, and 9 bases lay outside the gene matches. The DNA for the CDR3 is TGTGCCAGCAGCCTAAGGGACAGGGGATCGACCTACAATGAGCAGTTCTTC. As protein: CASSLRDRGSTYNEQFF.

CDR3 loop: CASSLASRGANNEQFF. The CDR3 nucleotides are TGCGCCAGCAGCTTGGCCAGCAGGGGCGCAAATAATGAGCAGTTCTTC. V is TRBV5-1 and J is TRBJ2-1, with D maybe TRBD1 (6 bases). CDR3 length equals 16 residues. The germline CDR1 and CDR2 sequences are SGHRS and YFSETQ. V lost 0 bases, J lost 7 bases, and 17 bases lay in between.

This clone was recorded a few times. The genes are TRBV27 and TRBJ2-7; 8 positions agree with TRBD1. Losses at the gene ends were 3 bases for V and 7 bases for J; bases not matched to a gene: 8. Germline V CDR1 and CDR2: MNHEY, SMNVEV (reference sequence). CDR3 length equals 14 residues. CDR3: CASSFARGLKEQYF. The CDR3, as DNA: TGTGCCAGCAGTTTCGCCAGGGGGCTAAAAGAGCAGTACTTC.

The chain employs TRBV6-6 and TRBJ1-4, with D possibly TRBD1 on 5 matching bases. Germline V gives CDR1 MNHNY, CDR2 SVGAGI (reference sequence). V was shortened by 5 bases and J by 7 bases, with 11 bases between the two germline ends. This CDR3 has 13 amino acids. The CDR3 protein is CASSPRGGEKLFF. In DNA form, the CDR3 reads TGTGCCAGCAGTCCGCGGGGGGGTGAAAAACTGTTTTTT.

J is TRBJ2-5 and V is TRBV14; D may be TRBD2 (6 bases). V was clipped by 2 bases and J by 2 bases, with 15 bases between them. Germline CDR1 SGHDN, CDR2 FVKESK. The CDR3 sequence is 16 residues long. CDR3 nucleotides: TGTGCCAGCAGCCAATTCTGGGGACTCCCTCAAGAGACCCAGTACTTC. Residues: CASSQFWGLPQETQYF.

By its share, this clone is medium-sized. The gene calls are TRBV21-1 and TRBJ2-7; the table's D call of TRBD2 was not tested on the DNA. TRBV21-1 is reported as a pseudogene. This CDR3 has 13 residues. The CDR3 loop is CASSRGESYEQYF. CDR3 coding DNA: TGTGCCAGCAGCAGGGGGGAATCCTACGAGCAGTACTTC.

The CDR3 DNA reads as TGTGCCAGCAGTTTAGGACAGGGAAGAAACATTCAGTACTTC. It translates to CASSLGQGRNIQYF. The genes are TRBV6-5 and TRBJ2-4; TRBD1 agrees at 8 bases. The J segment lost 6 bases and the V segment lost 4 bases, leaving 5 bases of the junction unmatched. Germline CDR1 and CDR2: MNHEY and SVGAGI. This CDR3 spans 14 amino acids.

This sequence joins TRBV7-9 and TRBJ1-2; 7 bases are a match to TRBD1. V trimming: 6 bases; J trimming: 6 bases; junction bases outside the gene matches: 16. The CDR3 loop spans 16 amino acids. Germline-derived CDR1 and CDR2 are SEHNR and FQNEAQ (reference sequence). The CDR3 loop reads CASSFKQGSIINGYTF. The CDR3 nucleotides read TGTGCCAGCAGTTTTAAACAGGGGTCGATTATTAATGGCTACACCTTC. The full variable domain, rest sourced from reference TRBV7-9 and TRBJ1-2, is DTGVSQNPRHKITKRGQNVTFRCDPISEHNRLYWYRQTLGQGPEFLTYFQNEAQLEKSRLLSDRFSAERPKGSFSTLEIQRTEQGDSAMYLCASSFKQGSIINGYTFGSGTRLTVV.

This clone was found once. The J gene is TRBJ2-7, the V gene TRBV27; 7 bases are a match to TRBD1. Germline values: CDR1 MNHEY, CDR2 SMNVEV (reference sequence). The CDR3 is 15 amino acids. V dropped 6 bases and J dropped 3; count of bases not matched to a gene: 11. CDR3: CASSLDRERIYEQYF. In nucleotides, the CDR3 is TGTGCCAGCAGCCTCGACAGGGAACGCATCTACGAGCAGTACTTC.

CDR3 protein: CSVEYWDNTDTQYF. The CDR3 region has the DNA TGCAGCGTTGAATACTGGGACAACACAGATACGCAGTATTTT. This chain connects TRBV29-1 to TRBJ2-3; D might be TRBD1 (6 bases). V lost 2 bases, J lost 2 bases, and 11 bases lay in between. This CDR3 has 14 amino acids. Germline CDR1 reads SQVTM; CDR2 reads ANQGSEA.

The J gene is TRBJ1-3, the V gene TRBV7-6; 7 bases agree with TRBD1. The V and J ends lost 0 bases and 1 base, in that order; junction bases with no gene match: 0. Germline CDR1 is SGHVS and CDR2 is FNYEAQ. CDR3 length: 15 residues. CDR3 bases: TGTGCCAGCAGCTTAGCGACAGGGTCTGGAAACACCATATATTTT. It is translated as CASSLATGSGNTIYF. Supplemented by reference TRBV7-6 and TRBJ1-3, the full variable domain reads GAGVSQSPRYKVTKRGQDVALRCDPISGHVSLYWYRQALGQGPEFLTYFNYEAQQDKSGLPNDRFSAERPEGSISTLTIQRTEQRDSAMYRCASSLATGSGNTIYFGEGSWLTVV.

The DNA of the CDR3 is TGTGCCAGCAGCCGCACCGGGACCGGCACCGGGGAGCTGTTTTTT. Translating it yields CASSRTGTGTGELFF. V and J are TRBV5-4 and TRBJ2-2, with D perhaps TRBD1 or TRBD2 (5 bases each). Germline V lookup: CDR1 SGHNT, CDR2 YYREEE (reference sequence). This CDR3 has 15 residues. V lost 4 bases and J 4 bases, leaving 14 bases between the germline ends.

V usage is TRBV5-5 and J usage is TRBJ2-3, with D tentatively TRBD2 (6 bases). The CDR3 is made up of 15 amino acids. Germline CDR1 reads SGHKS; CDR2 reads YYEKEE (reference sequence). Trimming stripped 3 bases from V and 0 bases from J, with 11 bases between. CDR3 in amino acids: CASSSVAVSTDTQYF. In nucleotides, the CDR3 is TGTGCCAGCAGCTCCGTAGCGGTTAGCACAGATACGCAGTATTTT.

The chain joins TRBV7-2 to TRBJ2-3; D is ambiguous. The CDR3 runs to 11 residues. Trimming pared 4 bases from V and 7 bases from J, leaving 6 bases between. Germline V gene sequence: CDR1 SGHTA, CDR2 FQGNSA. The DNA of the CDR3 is TGTGCCAGCAGCTCTGATTATACGCAGTATTTT. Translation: CASSSDYTQYF. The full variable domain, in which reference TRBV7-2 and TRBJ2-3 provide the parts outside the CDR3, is GAGVSQSPSNKVTEKGKDVELRCDPISGHTALYWYRQSLGQGLEFLIYFQGNSAPDKSGLPSDRFSAERTGGSVSTLTIQRTQQEDSAVYLCASSSDYTQYFGPGTRLTVL.

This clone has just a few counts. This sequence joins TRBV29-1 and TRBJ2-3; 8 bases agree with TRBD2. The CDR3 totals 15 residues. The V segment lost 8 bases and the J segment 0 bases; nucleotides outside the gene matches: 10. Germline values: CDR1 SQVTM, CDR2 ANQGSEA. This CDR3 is CSFKAGDPSTDTQYF. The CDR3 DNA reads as TGCAGCTTTAAAGCGGGGGACCCTAGCACAGATACGCAGTATTTT.

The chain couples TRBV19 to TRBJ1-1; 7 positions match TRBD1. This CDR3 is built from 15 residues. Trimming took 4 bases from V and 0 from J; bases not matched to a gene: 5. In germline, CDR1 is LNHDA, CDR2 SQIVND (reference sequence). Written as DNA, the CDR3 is TGTGCCAGTAGTACGTCAGGGGGGATGAACACTGAAGCTTTCTTT. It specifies CASSTSGGMNTEAFF.

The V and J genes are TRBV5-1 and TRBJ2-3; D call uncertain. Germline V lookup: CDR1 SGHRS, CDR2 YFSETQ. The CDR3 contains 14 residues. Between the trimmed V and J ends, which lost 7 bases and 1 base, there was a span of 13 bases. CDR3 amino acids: CASQPAARTDTQYF. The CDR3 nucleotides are TGCGCCAGCCAGCCGGCGGCCCGCACAGATACGCAGTATTTT.

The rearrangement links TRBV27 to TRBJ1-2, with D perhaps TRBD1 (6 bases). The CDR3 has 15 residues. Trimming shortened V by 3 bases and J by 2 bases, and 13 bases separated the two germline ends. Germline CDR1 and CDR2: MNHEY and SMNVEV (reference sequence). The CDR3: CASSFSHRVNYGYTF. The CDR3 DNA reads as TGTGCCAGCAGTTTTTCACACAGGGTGAACTATGGCTACACCTTC.

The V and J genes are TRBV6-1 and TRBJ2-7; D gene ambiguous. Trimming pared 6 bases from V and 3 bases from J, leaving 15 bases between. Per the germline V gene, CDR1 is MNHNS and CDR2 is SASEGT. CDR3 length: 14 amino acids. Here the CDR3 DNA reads TGTGCCAGCAGAGACGACGGATGGAACTACGAGCAGTACTTC. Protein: CASRDDGWNYEQYF.

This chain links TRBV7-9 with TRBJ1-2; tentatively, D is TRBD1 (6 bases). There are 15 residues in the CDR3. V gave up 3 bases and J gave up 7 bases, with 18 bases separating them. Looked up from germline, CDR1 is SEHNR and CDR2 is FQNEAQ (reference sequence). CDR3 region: CASSFGSGEASGYTF. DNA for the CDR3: TGTGCCAGCAGCTTTGGATCAGGGGAGGCCTCTGGCTACACCTTC.

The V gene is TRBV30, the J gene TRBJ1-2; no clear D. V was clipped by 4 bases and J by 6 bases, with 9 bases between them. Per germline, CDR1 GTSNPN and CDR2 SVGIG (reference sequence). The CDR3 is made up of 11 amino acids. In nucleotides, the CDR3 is TGTGCCTGGACCGCAACGCATGGCTACACCTTC. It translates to CAWTATHGYTF.

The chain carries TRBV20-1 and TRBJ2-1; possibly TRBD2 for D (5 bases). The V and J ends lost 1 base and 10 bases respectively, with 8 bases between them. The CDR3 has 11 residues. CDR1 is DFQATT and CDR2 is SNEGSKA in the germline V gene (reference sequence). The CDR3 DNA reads TGCAGTGCTAGAGGTACGGGGGAGCAGTTCTTC. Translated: CSARGTGEQFF.

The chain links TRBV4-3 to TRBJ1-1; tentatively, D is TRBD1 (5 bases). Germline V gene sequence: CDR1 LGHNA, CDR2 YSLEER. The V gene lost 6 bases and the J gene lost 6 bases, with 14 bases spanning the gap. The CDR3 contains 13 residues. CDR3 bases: TGCGCCAGCAGTACCAGGGTAGGGGCTGAAGCTTTCTTT. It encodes CASSTRVGAEAFF.

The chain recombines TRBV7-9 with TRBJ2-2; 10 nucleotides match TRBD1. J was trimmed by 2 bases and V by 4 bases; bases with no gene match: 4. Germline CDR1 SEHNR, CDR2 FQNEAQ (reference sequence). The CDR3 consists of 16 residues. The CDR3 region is CASSSRTGGNTGELFF. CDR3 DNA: TGTGCCAGCAGCTCCCGGACAGGGGGAAACACCGGGGAGCTGTTTTTT. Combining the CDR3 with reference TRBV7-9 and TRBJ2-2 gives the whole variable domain DTGVSQNPRHKITKRGQNVTFRCDPISEHNRLYWYRQTLGQGPEFLTYFQNEAQLEKSRLLSDRFSAERPKGSFSTLEIQRTEQGDSAMYLCASSSRTGGNTGELFFGEGSRLTVL.

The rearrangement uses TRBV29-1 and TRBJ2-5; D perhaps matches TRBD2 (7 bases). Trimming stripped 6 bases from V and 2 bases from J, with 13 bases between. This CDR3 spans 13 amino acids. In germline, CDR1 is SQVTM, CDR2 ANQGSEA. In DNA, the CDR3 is TGCAGCGTCTACGGGGGGCTGCAAGAGACCCAGTACTTC. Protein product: CSVYGGLQETQYF.

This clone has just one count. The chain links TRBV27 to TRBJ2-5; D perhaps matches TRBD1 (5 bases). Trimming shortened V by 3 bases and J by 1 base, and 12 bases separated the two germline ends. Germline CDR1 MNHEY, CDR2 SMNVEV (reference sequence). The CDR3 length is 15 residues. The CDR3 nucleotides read TGTGCCAGCAGTTTGATAAGGGGATCCCAAGAGACCCAGTACTTC. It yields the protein CASSLIRGSQETQYF.